The 15 T cell receptor beta chains in this list originate from one sample, sequenced in a study of beta chain features in type 1 diabetes. TCRB transcripts that were expressed got sequenced, as all of the isolated RNA had been reverse transcribed. Clones were sequenced by immunoSEQ multiplex PCR, and TCRdb holds only the in-frame ones, with some missing. The sample consists of 250,000 to 350,000 clones, 11% to 15% of them appearing once. The source material was central memory CD4+ T cells from blood. Every receptor here comes from a man aged 25-40 years in good health.

This clone was counted between two and nine times. The V and J genes are TRBV4-3 and TRBJ2-1, with 10 nucleotides matching TRBD2. V was pared by 2 bases and J by 7 bases, with 8 bases of the junction left unmatched. Germline assignment: CDR1 LGHNA and CDR2 YSLEER. There are 16 residues in the CDR3. The CDR3 sequence: CASSQWVSGRGNEQFF. The CDR3 bases are TGCGCCAGCAGCCAATGGGTGAGCGGGAGGGGTAATGAGCAGTTCTTC.

The table lists this clone with a few counts. The chain joins TRBV30 to TRBJ1-2; weak D call: TRBD1 (6 bases). The germline gives CDR1 GTSNPN, CDR2 SVGIG (reference sequence). This CDR3 spans 14 amino acids. Trimming shortened V by 5 bases and J by 8 bases, and 21 bases separated the two germline ends. The CDR3 nucleotides are TGTGCCTGGGGGGACACAGGGACACCCCTAGGCTACACCTTC. This translates into CAWGDTGTPLGYTF.

The chain is built from TRBV7-2 and TRBJ1-1, with D perhaps TRBD1 (5 bases). Germline V gene data show CDR1 as SGHTA and CDR2 as FQGNSA. The CDR3 is 13 residues long. Trimming took off 7 bases at V and 4 bases at J, with 13 bases between the two ends. CDR3 sequence reads: CASNGGRFTEAFF. The CDR3 DNA sequence: TGTGCCAGCAATGGGGGACGGTTCACTGAAGCTTTCTTT. Filled out from reference TRBV7-2 and TRBJ1-1, the complete variable domain reads GAGVSQSPSNKVTEKGKDVELRCDPISGHTALYWYRQSLGQGLEFLIYFQGNSAPDKSGLPSDRFSAERTGGSVSTLTIQRTQQEDSAVYLCASNGGRFTEAFFGQGTRLTVV.

CDR3 residues: CASSPGTSGRADTQYF. In DNA form, the CDR3 reads TGTGCCAGCAGCCCCGGGACTAGCGGGAGGGCTGATACGCAGTATTTT. This chain connects TRBV11-3 to TRBJ2-3, with TRBD2 matching 16 bases. The V and J ends lost 5 bases and 6 bases, in that order; junction bases with no gene match: 5. The CDR3 extends over 16 amino acids. CDR1 and CDR2 (germline): SGHNT, YENEEA. Variable domain in full (rest from reference TRBV11-3 and TRBJ2-3): EAGVVQSPRYKIIEKKQPVAFWCNPISGHNTLYWYLQNLGQGPELLIRYENEEAVDDSQLPKDRFSAERLKGVDSTLKIQPAELGDSAVYLCASSPGTSGRADTQYFGPGTRLTVL.

This clone was counted between two and nine times. The chain joins TRBV5-6 to TRBJ1-1; D remains unclear. Trimming left V 7 bases short and J 0 bases short, with 7 bases between. CDR3 length: 12 residues. Per germline, CDR1 SGHDT and CDR2 YYEEEE. The DNA of the CDR3 is TGTGCCAGCCAGAGGGTGAACACTGAAGCTTTCTTT. It translates to CASQRVNTEAFF.

This clone was seen a few times. The chain joins TRBV18 to TRBJ1-1, with no clear D. Trimming pared 4 bases from V and 1 base from J, leaving 16 bases between. The CDR3 runs to 16 residues. Germline loops: CDR1 KGHSH, CDR2 LQKENI. In DNA form, the CDR3 reads TGTGCCAGCTCACTCTCGACGGCGGGATCGAACACTGAAGCTTTCTTT. Translated, it gives CASSLSTAGSNTEAFF.

V is TRBV7-2 and J is TRBJ2-1; no clear D. The CDR3 consists of 14 residues. Germline V gives CDR1 SGHTA, CDR2 FQGNSA. The V end lost 3 bases, the J end lost 5 bases, and 11 bases lay between the germline ends. CDR3 residues: CASSLSTANNEQFF. Written as DNA, the CDR3 is TGTGCCAGCAGCTTGTCGACCGCGAACAATGAGCAGTTCTTC.

This clone has more than one count but fewer than ten. V is TRBV30 and J is TRBJ1-2; perhaps TRBD1 as D (5 bases). CDR3 length equals 15 residues. The V end was cut by 8 bases, the J end by 8 bases, with 27 bases between. The germline V gene encodes CDR1 GTSNPN and CDR2 SVGIG (reference sequence). The CDR3 sequence: CARMVGGAAADGYTF. The CDR3 nucleotides read TGTGCCCGGATGGTTGGAGGGGCCGCCGCAGACGGCTACACCTTC.

This clone was observed a few times. CDR3 nucleotides: TGTGCCAGCAGTTTATTTACGACTAGCGGGAAATTCAGGGCACAGAATGAGCAGTTCTTC. The encoded protein is CASSLFTTSGKFRAQNEQFF. The V gene is TRBV27, the J gene TRBJ2-1; TRBD2 matches at 11 bases. This CDR3 comprises 20 residues. Germline loops: CDR1 MNHEY, CDR2 SMNVEV (reference sequence). The V and J ends lost 1 base and 7 bases, in that order; junction bases with no gene match: 18.

The chain has TRBV7-2 and TRBJ2-3; tentative D call: TRBD2 (7 bases). Germline V CDR1 and CDR2: SGHTA, FQGNSA. This CDR3 is built from 16 residues. Trimming shortened V by 3 bases and J by 2 bases, and 15 bases separated the two germline ends. CDR3 bases: TGTGCCAGCAGCTTCCAAGGGGGAGGGTCCACAGATACGCAGTATTTT. Translation: CASSFQGGGSTDTQYF.

J is TRBJ1-1 and V is TRBV7-2; TRBD1 agrees at 7 bases. The CDR3 sequence is 15 residues long. Germline-derived CDR1 and CDR2 are SGHTA and FQGNSA. V shed 2 bases and J 7 bases; nucleotides not matched to a gene: 10. Here the CDR3 reads CASSLSPDRASEAFF. CDR3 nucleotide sequence: TGTGCCAGCAGCTTATCTCCAGACAGGGCGAGTGAAGCTTTCTTT.

The gene calls are TRBV4-3 and TRBJ2-5; 7 bases match TRBD2. The end of the DNA is better explained by TRBJ2-7, so the J call may be wrong. CDR1 and CDR2 (germline): LGHNA, YSLEER. There are 15 residues in the CDR3. The CDR3 reads CASSLEAGLSYEQYF. The DNA of the CDR3 is TGCGCCAGCAGCCTGGAAGCGGGGCTCTCCTACGAGCAGTACTTC.

The table lists this clone with a few counts. V is TRBV5-6 and J is TRBJ2-1; D is unresolved. Trimming removed 8 bases from V and 5 bases from J, with 11 bases in between. The V gene's germline CDR1 is SGHDT and CDR2 YYEEEE. The CDR3 is 12 amino acids. CDR3 DNA: TGTGCCAGTTCGGTCTCAGACAATGAGCAGTTCTTC. This gives the protein CASSVSDNEQFF.

This chain links TRBV7-9 with TRBJ2-5; 11 bases are a match to TRBD2. The CDR3 runs 16 residues. Trimming cost V 2 bases and J 4 bases; bases outside gene matches: 6. The germline gives CDR1 SEHNR, CDR2 FQNEAQ (reference sequence). CDR3 bases: TGTGCCAGCAGCTTACTAGCGGGGGGAATGGGAGAGACCCAGTACTTC. This gives the protein CASSLLAGGMGETQYF.

In its sample, this clone was seen a few times. The chain recombines TRBV7-2 with TRBJ2-5; D is unresolved. Germline assignment: CDR1 SGHTA and CDR2 FQGNSA. The CDR3 is 13 residues long. Trimming cost V 3 bases and J 5 bases, with 10 bases left between them. This chain's CDR3 is CASSFKARETQYF. CDR3 in DNA: TGTGCCAGCAGCTTTAAGGCTCGGGAGACCCAGTACTTC. The full variable domain, completed using reference TRBV7-2 and TRBJ2-5, is GAGVSQSPSNKVTEKGKDVELRCDPISGHTALYWYRQSLGQGLEFLIYFQGNSAPDKSGLPSDRFSAERTGGSVSTLTIQRTQQEDSAVYLCASSFKARETQYFGPGTRLLVL.